This TCR beta chain was found in a study of OX40 agonist ivuxolimab in advanced cancers. This clone was seen a handful of times. This CDR3 is 13 amino acids long. In germline, CDR1 is MNHEY, CDR2 SVGAGI. V was clipped by 2 bases and J by 9 bases, with 14 bases between them. Measured with immunoSEQ multiplex PCR; TCRdb has only the in-frame clones, and not every one. The table records approximately 46,000 clones, approximately 80% of them present only once. This receptor was obtained from an adult with an advanced solid tumor such as melanoma, head and neck, liver or kidney cancer. The sequences come from CD4+ or CD8+ T cells sorted from blood, collected in a trial of the OX40 agonist ivuxolimab. This chain connects TRBV6-5 to TRBJ2-7, with D possibly matching TRBD2 (6 bases). CDR3 DNA: TGTGCCAGCAGTTACCGACTAGTCGTTAGGCAGTACTTC. It translates to CASSYRLVVRQYF.